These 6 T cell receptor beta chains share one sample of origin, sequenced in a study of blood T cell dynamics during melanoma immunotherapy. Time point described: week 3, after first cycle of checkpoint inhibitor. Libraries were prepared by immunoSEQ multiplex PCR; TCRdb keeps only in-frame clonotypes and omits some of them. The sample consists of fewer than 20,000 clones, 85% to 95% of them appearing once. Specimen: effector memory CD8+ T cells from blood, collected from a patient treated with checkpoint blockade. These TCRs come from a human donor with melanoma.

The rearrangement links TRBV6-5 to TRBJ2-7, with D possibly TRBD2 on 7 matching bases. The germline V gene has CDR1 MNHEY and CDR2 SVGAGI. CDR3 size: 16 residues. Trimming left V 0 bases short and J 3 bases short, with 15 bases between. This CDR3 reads CASSYSAGAGSYEQYF. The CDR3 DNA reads TGTGCCAGCAGTTACTCCGCGGGGGCAGGGAGCTACGAGCAGTACTTC.

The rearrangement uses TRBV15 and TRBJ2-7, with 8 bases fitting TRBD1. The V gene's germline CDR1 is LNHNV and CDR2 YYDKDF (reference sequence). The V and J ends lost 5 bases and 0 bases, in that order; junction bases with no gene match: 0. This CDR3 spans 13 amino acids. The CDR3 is CATSQGASYEQYF. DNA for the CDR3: TGTGCCACCAGCCAGGGGGCCTCCTACGAGCAGTACTTC.

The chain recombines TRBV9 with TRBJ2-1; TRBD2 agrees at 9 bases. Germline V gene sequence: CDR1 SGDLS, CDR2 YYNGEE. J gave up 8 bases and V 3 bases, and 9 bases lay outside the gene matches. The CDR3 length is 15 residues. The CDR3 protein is CASSALREGGHEQFF. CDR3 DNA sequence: TGTGCCAGCAGCGCATTGCGGGAGGGGGGCCATGAGCAGTTCTTC.

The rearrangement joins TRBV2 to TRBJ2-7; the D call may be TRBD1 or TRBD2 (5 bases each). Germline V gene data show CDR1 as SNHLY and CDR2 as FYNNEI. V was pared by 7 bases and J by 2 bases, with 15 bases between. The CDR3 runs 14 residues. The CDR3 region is CASIPGSTPYEQYF. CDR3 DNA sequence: TGTGCCAGCATCCCAGGGAGCACACCCTACGAGCAGTACTTC.

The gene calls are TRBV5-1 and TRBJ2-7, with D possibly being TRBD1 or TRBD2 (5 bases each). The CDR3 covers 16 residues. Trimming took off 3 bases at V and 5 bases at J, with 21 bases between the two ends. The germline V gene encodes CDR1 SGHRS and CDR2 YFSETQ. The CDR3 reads CASSSRLSGLEDEQYF. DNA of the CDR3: TGCGCCAGCAGCTCCCGTCTTTCAGGGCTGGAGGACGAGCAGTACTTC.

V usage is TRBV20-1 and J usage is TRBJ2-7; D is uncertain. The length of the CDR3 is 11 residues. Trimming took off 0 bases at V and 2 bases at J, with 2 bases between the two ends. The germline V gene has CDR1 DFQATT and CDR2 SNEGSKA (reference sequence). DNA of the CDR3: TGCAGTGCTAGAGAAGCCTACGAGCAGTACTTC. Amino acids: CSAREAYEQYF.